These 9 T cell receptor beta chains were sequenced from one sample in a study of PD-1 blockade in classical Hodgkin lymphoma. Each and every patient relapsed after autologous stem cell transplantation, and patients got differing brentuximab vedotin exposure. Clones were read by immunoSEQ multiplex PCR, and TCRdb kept only the in-frame ones, dropping some. The sample yields over 80,000 clones, around nine tenths seen once. The source was peripheral blood mononuclear cells (PBMCs), collected at baseline. The source of these receptors is a human donor with classical Hodgkin lymphoma.

This clone appeared a single time. The chain couples TRBV30 to TRBJ2-7; D perhaps matches TRBD1 (5 bases). V was trimmed by 0 bases and J by 0 bases, leaving 9 bases between them. This CDR3 region has 14 residues. Germline values: CDR1 GTSNPN, CDR2 SVGIG (reference sequence). CDR3 sequence reads: CAWSVGRVSYEQYF. The CDR3 region has the DNA TGTGCCTGGAGTGTGGGCAGGGTCTCCTACGAGCAGTACTTC.

The V call is TRBV11-2, the J call TRBJ2-2; D uncertain. Germline CDR1 SGHAT, CDR2 FQNNGV. CDR3 length: 13 amino acids. V was pared by 1 base and J by 4 bases, with 4 bases between. The CDR3 loop is CASSLGGTGELFF. The CDR3 nucleotides read TGTGCCAGCAGCTTAGGAGGCACCGGGGAGCTGTTTTTT.

J is TRBJ2-3 and V is TRBV5-1; D not resolved. V was pared by 0 bases and J by 0 bases, with 11 bases between. The V gene's germline CDR1 is SGHRS and CDR2 YFSETQ. This CDR3 is 16 amino acids long. The DNA for the CDR3 is TGCGCCAGCAGCTTGGCTCCTCCTACGAGCACAGATACGCAGTATTTT. Its protein is CASSLAPPTSTDTQYF.

This chain joins TRBV27 and TRBJ2-2; either TRBD1 or TRBD2 may fit D (6 bases each). The CDR3 totals 15 residues. V shed 7 bases and J shed 3 bases, with 15 bases lying between them. The germline V gene has CDR1 MNHEY and CDR2 SMNVEV (reference sequence). DNA of the CDR3: TGTGCCAGCATGACCTTGGGGGGCCACACCGGGGAGCTGTTTTTT. Its protein product is CASMTLGGHTGELFF.

The rearrangement links TRBV30 to TRBJ1-1; D is undetermined. CDR1 is GTSNPN and CDR2 is SVGIG in the germline V gene (reference sequence). The CDR3 has 16 residues. V lost 2 bases and J lost 0, with 16 bases in between. The CDR3 reads CAWSSGGPNMNTEAFF. The CDR3 nucleotides read TGTGCCTGGAGTAGTGGAGGGCCCAACATGAACACTGAAGCTTTCTTT.

The chain employs TRBV6-5 and TRBJ2-7; the D is unclear. The CDR3 sequence is 13 residues long. Trimming removed 8 bases from V and 0 bases from J, with 11 bases in between. The germline V gene encodes CDR1 MNHEY and CDR2 SVGAGI. In nucleotides, the CDR3 is TGTGCCAGCCTCTCAGGAAGCTCCTACGAGCAGTACTTC. It encodes CASLSGSSYEQYF.

The gene calls are TRBV5-4 and TRBJ1-2; D uncertain. Germline V gene sequence: CDR1 SGHNT, CDR2 YYREEE (reference sequence). V was pared by 4 bases and J by 4 bases, with 8 bases between. CDR3 length equals 12 residues. The CDR3 region is CASSPLGYGYTF. CDR3 nucleotides: TGTGCCAGCAGCCCCCTGGGCTATGGCTACACCTTC.

This sequence joins TRBV18 and TRBJ2-1; D remains ambiguous. CDR3 size: 15 residues. V lost 3 bases and J 7 bases, leaving 16 bases between the germline ends. Per the germline V gene, CDR1 is KGHSH and CDR2 is LQKENI. This CDR3 reads CASSPDKGLGNEQFF. The CDR3 DNA is TGTGCCAGCTCACCCGACAAGGGCTTAGGTAATGAGCAGTTCTTC.

The chain carries TRBV28 and TRBJ2-7; D call uncertain. The germline V and J ends were trimmed by 6 bases and 3 bases, with 15 bases remaining between them. From germline, CDR1 is MDHEN and CDR2 SYDVKM. The CDR3 covers 14 residues. CDR3 protein: CASRSAPGYYEQYF. DNA of the CDR3: TGTGCCAGCAGATCCGCGCCCGGTTACTACGAGCAGTACTTC.